This record concerns one T cell receptor beta chain sequence. As yet, its antigen is unknown. This record belongs to a study of cytomegalovirus exposure and HLA in healthy donors. V gave up 7 bases and J gave up 1 base; unmatched junction bases: 6. This CDR3 region has 14 residues. Germline V gives CDR1 SGHTA, CDR2 FQGNSA. Study outcomes and limitations: The authors excluded some V segments, including TRBV6-2 and TRBV6-3, as indistinguishable. Across donors, most TCRs were seen rarely, yet some public ones were widespread. Cytomegalovirus-associated TCR beta chains were listed, numbering over 150. Other equally common chains were less clonally expanded than HLA-associated TCR beta chains, a later analysis showed.

Use of 60 Vbeta and 13 Jbeta primers characterized the PCR. Produced via immunoSEQ multiplex PCR; TCRdb's table is partial and in-frame only. The sample lists 150,000 to 200,000 clones, roughly 80% seen once, with 2.5% to 3.5% in the top ten. V gene TRBV7-2 combines with J gene TRBJ1-1; TRBD1 aligns across 7 bases. Sequenced input: PBMCs. The receptor's source is a female donor in good health and CMV-seronegative. The CDR3 reads CASTTQGGNTEAFF. The CDR3 DNA follows: TGTGCCAGCACAACCCAGGGGGGGAACACTGAAGCTTTCTTT.